This T cell receptor (beta chain) emerged from a study of blood T cell repertoires in COVID-19. On the study more broadly: Sample material is recorded as cDNA or gDNA derived from T cells, B-cell-depleted T cells, or PBMCs.

Original processing notes: Amplification of reference gene primers provided the estimated nucleated cell counts. Data came from immunoSEQ multiplex PCR; TCRdb stores just in-frame clones and leaves some out. V and J calls and clone size are given by that table; D and trimming were obtained from the DNA. The data contain 150,000 to 200,000 clones, over 85% of them seen just once; the ten biggest clones take up roughly a sixth. Germline loops: CDR1 LGHDT, CDR2 YNNKEL (reference sequence). This CDR3 region has 11 residues. V lost 5 bases and J 5 bases, leaving 6 bases between the germline ends. Source material: peripheral blood. The chain has TRBV3-1 (or the pseudogene TRBV3-2) and TRBJ1-2; no clear D. The receptor comes from a man aged 55 to 70 with active or convalescent COVID-19. CDR3 region: CASSSLYGYTF. CDR3 sequence (DNA): TGTGCCAGCAGCTCCTTGTATGGCTACACCTTC.